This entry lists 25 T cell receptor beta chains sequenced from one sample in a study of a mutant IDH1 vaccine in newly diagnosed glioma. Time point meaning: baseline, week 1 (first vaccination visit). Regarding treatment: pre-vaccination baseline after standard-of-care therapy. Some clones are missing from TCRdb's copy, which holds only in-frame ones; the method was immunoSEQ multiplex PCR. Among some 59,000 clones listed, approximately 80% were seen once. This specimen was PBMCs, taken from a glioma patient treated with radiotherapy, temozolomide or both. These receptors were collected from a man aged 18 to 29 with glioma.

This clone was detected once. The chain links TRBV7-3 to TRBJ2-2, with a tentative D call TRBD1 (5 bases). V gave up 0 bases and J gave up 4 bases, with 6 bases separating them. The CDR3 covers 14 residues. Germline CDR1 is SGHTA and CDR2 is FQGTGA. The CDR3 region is CASSLTRATGELFF. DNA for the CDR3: TGTGCCAGCAGCTTAACCAGGGCCACCGGGGAGCTGTTTTTT. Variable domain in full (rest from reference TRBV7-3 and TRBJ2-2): GAGVSQTPSNKVTEKGKYVELRCDPISGHTALYWYRQSLGQGPEFLIYFQGTGAADDSGLPNDRFFAVRPEGSVSTLKIQRTERGDSAVYLCASSLTRATGELFFGEGSRLTVL.

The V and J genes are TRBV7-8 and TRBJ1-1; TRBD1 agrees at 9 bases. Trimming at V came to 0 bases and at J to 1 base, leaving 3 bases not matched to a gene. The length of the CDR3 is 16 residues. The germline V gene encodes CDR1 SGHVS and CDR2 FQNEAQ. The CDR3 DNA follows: TGTGCCAGCAGCTTAGCTCCGGGACAGGGGAACACTGAAGCTTTCTTT. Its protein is CASSLAPGQGNTEAFF.

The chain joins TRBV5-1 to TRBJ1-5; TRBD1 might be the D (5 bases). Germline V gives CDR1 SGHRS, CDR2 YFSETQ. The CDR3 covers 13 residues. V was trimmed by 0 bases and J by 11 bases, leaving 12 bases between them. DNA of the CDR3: TGCGCCAGCAGCTTGGATAGGGGTGGGACCCAGCATTTT. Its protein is CASSLDRGGTQHF.

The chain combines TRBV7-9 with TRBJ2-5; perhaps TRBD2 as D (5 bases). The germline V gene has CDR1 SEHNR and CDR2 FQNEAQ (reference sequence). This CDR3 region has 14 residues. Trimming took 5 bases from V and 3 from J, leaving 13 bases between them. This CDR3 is CASSLGGIEETQYF. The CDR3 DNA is TGTGCCAGCAGCCTCGGAGGTATAGAAGAGACCCAGTACTTC.

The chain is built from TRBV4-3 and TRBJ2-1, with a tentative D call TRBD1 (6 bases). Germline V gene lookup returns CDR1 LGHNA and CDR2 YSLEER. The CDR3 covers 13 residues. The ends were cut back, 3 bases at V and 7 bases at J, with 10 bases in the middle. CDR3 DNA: TGCGCCAGCAGCCAGGGCAGGGGTAATGAGCAGTTCTTC. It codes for CASSQGRGNEQFF.

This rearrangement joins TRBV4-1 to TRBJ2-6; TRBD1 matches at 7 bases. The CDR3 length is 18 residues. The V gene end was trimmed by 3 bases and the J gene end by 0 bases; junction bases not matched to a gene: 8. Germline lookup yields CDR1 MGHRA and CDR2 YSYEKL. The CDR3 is CASSQRDSSSSGANVLTF. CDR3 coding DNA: TGCGCCAGCAGCCAGAGGGACAGTAGCAGCTCTGGGGCCAACGTCCTGACTTTC.

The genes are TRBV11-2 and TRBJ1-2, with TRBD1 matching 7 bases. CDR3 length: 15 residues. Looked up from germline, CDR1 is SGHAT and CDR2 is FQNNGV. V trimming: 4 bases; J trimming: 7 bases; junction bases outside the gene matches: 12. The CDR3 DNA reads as TGTGCCAGCAGCTCTCATGGCCCAGGGGGAGCTGGCTACACCTTC. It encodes CASSSHGPGGAGYTF. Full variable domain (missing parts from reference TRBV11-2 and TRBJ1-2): EAGVAQSPRYKIIEKRQSVAFWCNPISGHATLYWYQQILGQGPKLLIQFQNNGVVDDSQLPKDRFSAERLKGVDSTLKIQPAKLEDSAVYLCASSSHGPGGAGYTFGSGTRLTVV.

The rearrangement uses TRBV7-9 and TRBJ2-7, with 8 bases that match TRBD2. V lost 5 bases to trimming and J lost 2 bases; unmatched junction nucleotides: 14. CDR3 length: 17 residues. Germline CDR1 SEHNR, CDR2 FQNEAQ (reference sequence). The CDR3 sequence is CASSPIGGGPLTYEQYF. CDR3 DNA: TGTGCCAGCAGCCCCATTGGCGGGGGGCCTCTAACCTACGAGCAGTACTTC.

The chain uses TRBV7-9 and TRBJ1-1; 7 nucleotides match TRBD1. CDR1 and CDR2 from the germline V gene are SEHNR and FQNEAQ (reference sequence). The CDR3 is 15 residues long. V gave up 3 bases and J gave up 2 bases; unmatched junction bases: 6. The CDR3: CASSLTGSINTEAFF. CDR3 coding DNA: TGTGCCAGCAGCTTGACAGGGAGTATAAACACTGAAGCTTTCTTT. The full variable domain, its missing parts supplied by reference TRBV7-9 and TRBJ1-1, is DTGVSQNPRHKITKRGQNVTFRCDPISEHNRLYWYRQTLGQGPEFLTYFQNEAQLEKSRLLSDRFSAERPKGSFSTLEIQRTEQGDSAMYLCASSLTGSINTEAFFGQGTRLTVV.

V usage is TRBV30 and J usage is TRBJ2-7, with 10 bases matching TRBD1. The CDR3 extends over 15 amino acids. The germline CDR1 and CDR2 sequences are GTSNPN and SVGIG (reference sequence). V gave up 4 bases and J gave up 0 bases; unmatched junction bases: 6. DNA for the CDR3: TGTGCCTGGACCATGGGACAGGGGAGCTCCTACGAGCAGTACTTC. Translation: CAWTMGQGSSYEQYF.

The CDR3 region has the DNA TGTGCCAGCAGCTTAACAGGGGTGGGTACTGAAGCTTTCTTT. It translates to CASSLTGVGTEAFF. The chain is built from TRBV7-8 and TRBJ1-1, with 7 bases matching TRBD1. The germline gives CDR1 SGHVS, CDR2 FQNEAQ. V shed 2 bases, J shed 5 bases, and the junction held 5 bases outside the gene matches. CDR3 length: 14 amino acids.

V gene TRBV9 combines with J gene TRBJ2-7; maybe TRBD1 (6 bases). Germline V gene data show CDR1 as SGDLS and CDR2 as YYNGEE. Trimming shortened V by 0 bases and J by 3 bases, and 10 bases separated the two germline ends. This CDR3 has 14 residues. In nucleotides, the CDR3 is TGTGCCAGCAGCGTAGACAGGGCCGACTACGAGCAGTACTTC. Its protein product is CASSVDRADYEQYF.

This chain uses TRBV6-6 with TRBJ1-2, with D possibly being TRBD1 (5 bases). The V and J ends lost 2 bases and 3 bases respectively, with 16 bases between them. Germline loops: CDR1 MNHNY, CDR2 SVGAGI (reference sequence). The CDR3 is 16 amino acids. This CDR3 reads CASSYGQAGSYYGYTF. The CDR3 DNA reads TGTGCCAGCAGTTACGGGCAGGCAGGGTCTTACTATGGCTACACCTTC.

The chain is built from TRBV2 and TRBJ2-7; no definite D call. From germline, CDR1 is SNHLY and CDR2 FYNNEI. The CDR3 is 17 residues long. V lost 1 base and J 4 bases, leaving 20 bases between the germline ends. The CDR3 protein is CASSEDPSSDSPYEQYF. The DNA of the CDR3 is TGTGCCAGCAGTGAAGATCCCAGTTCGGATTCTCCGTACGAGCAGTACTTC.

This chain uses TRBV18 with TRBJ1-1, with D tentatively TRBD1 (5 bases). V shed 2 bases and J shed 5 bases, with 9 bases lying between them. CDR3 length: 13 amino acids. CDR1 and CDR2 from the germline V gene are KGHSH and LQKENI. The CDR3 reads CASSPNEGTEAFF. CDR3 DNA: TGTGCCAGCTCACCAAATGAGGGGACTGAAGCTTTCTTT.

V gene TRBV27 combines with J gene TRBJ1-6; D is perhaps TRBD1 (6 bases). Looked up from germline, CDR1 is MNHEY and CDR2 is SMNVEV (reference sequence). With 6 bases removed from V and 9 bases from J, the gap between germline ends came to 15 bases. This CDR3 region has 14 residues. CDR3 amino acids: CASSPGVLSSPLHF. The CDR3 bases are TGTGCCAGCAGCCCAGGGGTTCTCTCTTCACCCCTCCACTTT.

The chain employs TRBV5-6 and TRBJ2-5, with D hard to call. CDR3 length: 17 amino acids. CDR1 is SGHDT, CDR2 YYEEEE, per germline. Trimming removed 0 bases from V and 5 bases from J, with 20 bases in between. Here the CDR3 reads CASSLALVNPRRETQYF. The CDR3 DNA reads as TGTGCCAGCAGCTTGGCCCTCGTAAACCCCCGGCGGGAGACCCAGTACTTC.

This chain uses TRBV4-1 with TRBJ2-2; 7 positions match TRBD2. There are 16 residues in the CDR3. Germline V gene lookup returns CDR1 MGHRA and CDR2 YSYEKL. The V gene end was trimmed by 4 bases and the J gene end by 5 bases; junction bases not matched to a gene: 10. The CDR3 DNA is TGCGCCAGCAGCCGTTCGGGGGGTAGGAGAACCGGGGAGCTGTTTTTT. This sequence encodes CASSRSGGRRTGELFF.

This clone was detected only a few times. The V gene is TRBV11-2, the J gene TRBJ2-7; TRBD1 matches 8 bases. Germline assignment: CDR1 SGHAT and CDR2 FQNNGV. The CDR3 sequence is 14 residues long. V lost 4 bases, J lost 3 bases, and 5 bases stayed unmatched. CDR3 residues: CASSSPDRDYEQYF. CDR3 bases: TGTGCCAGCAGCTCGCCGGACAGGGACTACGAGCAGTACTTC.

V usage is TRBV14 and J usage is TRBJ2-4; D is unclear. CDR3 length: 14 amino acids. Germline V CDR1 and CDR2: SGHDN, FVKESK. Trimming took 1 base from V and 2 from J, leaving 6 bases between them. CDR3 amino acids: CASSQASTKNIQYF. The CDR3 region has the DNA TGTGCCAGCAGCCAAGCCTCGACCAAAAACATTCAGTACTTC.

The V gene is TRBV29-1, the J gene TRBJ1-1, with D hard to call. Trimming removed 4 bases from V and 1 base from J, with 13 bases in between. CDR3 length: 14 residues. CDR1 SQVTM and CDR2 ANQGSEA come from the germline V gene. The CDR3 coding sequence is TGCAGCGTTGCCAACAGCGCGGGGAACACTGAAGCTTTCTTT. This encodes CSVANSAGNTEAFF.

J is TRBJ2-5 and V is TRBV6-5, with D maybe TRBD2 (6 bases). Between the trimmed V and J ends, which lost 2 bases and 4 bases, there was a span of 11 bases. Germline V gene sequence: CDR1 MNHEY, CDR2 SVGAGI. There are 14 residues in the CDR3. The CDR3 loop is CASSYQGLRETQYF. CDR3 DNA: TGTGCCAGCAGTTACCAGGGACTTAGAGAGACCCAGTACTTC.

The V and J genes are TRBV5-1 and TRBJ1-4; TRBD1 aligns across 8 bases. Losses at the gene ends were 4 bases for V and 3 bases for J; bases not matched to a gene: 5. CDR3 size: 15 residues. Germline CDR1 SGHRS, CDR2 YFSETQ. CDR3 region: CASSLDRGANEKLFF. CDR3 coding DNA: TGCGCCAGCAGCCTCGACAGGGGTGCTAATGAAAAACTGTTTTTT.

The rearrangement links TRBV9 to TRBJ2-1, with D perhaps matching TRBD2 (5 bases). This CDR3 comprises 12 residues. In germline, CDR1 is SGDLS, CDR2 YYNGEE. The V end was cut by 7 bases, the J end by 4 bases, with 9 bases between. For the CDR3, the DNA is TGTGCCAGCGGGCGGGCTTACAATGAGCAGTTCTTC. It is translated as CASGRAYNEQFF.

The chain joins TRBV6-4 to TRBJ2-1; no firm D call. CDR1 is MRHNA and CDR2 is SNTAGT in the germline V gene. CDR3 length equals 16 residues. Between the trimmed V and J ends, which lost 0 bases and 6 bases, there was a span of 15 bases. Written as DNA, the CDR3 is TGTGCCAGCAGTGACTCGTTCAGGAATGAGATCAATGAGCAGTTCTTC. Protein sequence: CASSDSFRNEINEQFF.